The 27 T cell receptor beta chains below all came from one sample that was sequenced in a study of human T cells and chemical hapten exposure. TCRdb re-called the RACE reads with MiXCR, one entry per CDR3 protein. This sample has about 55,000 distinct CDR3 sequences, with around 9.5% found just once. Time point meaning: patch test 2, 6 weeks after DPC sensitization. Sample treatment: therapeutic diphenylcyclopropenone sensitization with weekly scalp DPC. Sample: whole blood, taken in connection with sensitization to the hapten diphenylcyclopropenone (DPC). These receptors all stem from a woman aged 45 to 65 with alopecia areata. Some clones in this sample may be carry-over from other donors' samples.

Only a few counts were recorded for this clonotype. The chain combines TRBV28 with TRBJ1-2; maybe TRBD1 (6 bases). CDR3 length: 14 residues. Per germline, CDR1 MDHEN and CDR2 SYDVKM. The V end lost 6 bases, the J end lost 4 bases, and 15 bases lay between the germline ends. CDR3 DNA sequence: TGTGCCAGCAGCCTGACAGGCCGATCCTATGGCTACACCTTC. Protein sequence: CASSLTGRSYGYTF.

There are a few counts of this clonotype. This chain links TRBV20-1 with TRBJ2-3; 8 positions agree with TRBD2. The junction had 5 bases not matched to a gene; V was cut back by 0 bases and J by 3 bases. The CDR3 runs to 15 residues. Germline values: CDR1 DFQATT, CDR2 SNEGSKA (reference sequence). The CDR3 loop reads CSARDLRGETDTQYF. CDR3 bases: TGCAGTGCTAGAGACCTGCGGGGGGAAACAGATACGCAGTATTTT.

This clonotype was seen many times. The gene calls are TRBV6-5 and TRBJ2-1, with D hard to call. The CDR3 extends over 12 amino acids. With 9 bases removed from V and 4 bases from J, the gap between germline ends came to 10 bases. Germline CDR1 is MNHEY and CDR2 is SVGAGI. CDR3 protein: CASKDPYNEQFF. Written as DNA, the CDR3 is TGTGCCAGTAAAGACCCATACAATGAGCAGTTCTTC.

The chain carries TRBV18 and TRBJ1-1, with D unresolved. V lost 3 bases to trimming and J lost 2 bases, with 7 bases between them. The germline CDR1 and CDR2 sequences are KGHSH and LQKENI. This CDR3 has 13 residues. The CDR3 DNA reads as TGTGCCAGCTCACCTAGAGGAAACACTGAAGCTTTCTTT. Protein sequence: CASSPRGNTEAFF.

This clonotype was detected a few times. The chain combines TRBV24-1 with TRBJ2-7, with 7 bases fitting TRBD2. The V segment lost 7 bases and the J segment 1 base; nucleotides outside the gene matches: 9. Germline V lookup: CDR1 KGHDR, CDR2 SFDVKD. The CDR3 has 15 residues. Here the CDR3 DNA reads TGTGCCACCAGCCACTCCCGGGGAGGGTCCTACGAGCAGTACTTC. This codes for CATSHSRGGSYEQYF.

This clonotype appeared a few times. The chain carries TRBV9 and TRBJ2-1; 8 nucleotides align to TRBD2. Unmatched junction bases numbered 4, after V lost 4 bases and J lost 7 bases. CDR3 length: 13 amino acids. Germline CDR1 and CDR2: SGDLS and YYNGEE. The CDR3 nucleotides are TGTGCCAGCAGCCCGCGGGAGGCAAATGAGCAGTTCTTC. It encodes CASSPREANEQFF.

Many counts were recorded for this clonotype. The gene calls are TRBV6-5 and TRBJ1-4; D is possibly TRBD1 (6 bases). CDR1 is MNHEY and CDR2 is SVGAGI in the germline V gene. The V gene lost 5 bases and the J gene lost 0 bases, with 13 bases spanning the gap. This CDR3 is built from 16 residues. CDR3 nucleotides: TGTGCCAGCAGTCCTAACGGGGGGCCAACTAATGAAAAACTGTTTTTT. Translating gives CASSPNGGPTNEKLFF.

Only one count was recorded for this clonotype. The CDR3 region has the DNA TGCAGCGTTGGGTCTAGCGGGTATGAGTTCTTC. This translates into CSVGSSGYEFF. The chain joins TRBV29-1 to TRBJ2-1; 8 bases line up with TRBD2. Losses at the gene ends were 4 bases for V and 14 bases for J; bases not matched to a gene: 7. From germline, CDR1 is SQVTM and CDR2 ANQGSEA. The CDR3 is made up of 11 amino acids.

The chain couples TRBV18 to TRBJ1-5; 9 nucleotides line up with TRBD1. CDR3 length: 15 amino acids. Germline V CDR1 and CDR2: KGHSH, LQKENI. With V trimmed by 5 bases and J by 5 bases, 7 bases remained unmatched. This CDR3 reads CASSGTGRGDQPQHF. CDR3 in DNA: TGTGCCAGCTCAGGGACAGGGCGCGGGGATCAGCCCCAGCATTTT.

This chain connects TRBV5-4 to TRBJ2-4; weak D call: TRBD2 (5 bases). The CDR3 has 13 amino acids. V was shortened by 2 bases and J by 5 bases, with 8 bases between the two germline ends. Germline lookup yields CDR1 SGHNT and CDR2 YYREEE (reference sequence). Here the CDR3 reads CASSLYGENIQYF. The CDR3 DNA follows: TGTGCCAGCAGCTTATACGGGGAAAACATTCAGTACTTC. The whole variable domain, remainder taken from reference TRBV5-4 and TRBJ2-4, is ETGVTQSPTHLIKTRGQQVTLRCSSQSGHNTVSWYQQALGQGPQFIFQYYREEENGRGNFPPRFSGLQFPNYSSELNVNALELDDSALYLCASSLYGENIQYFGAGTRLSVL.

This clonotype was seen a handful of times. The chain has TRBV6-4 and TRBJ2-1; 11 bases are a match to TRBD1. V trimming: 0 bases; J trimming: 2 bases; junction bases outside the gene matches: 6. The CDR3 contains 18 residues. Germline CDR1 MRHNA, CDR2 SNTAGT. CDR3 protein: CASSDSLWTGGPYNEQFF. In nucleotides, the CDR3 is TGTGCCAGCAGTGACTCGTTGTGGACAGGGGGCCCCTACAATGAGCAGTTCTTC.

This clonotype has only a few counts. This chain uses TRBV20-1 with TRBJ2-2; 11 bases align to TRBD1. Per the germline V gene, CDR1 is DFQATT and CDR2 is SNEGSKA (reference sequence). The CDR3 contains 17 residues. V lost 1 base and J lost 1; bases outside the gene matches: 5. In DNA form, the CDR3 reads TGCAGTGCTAGAGTTCAGGACAGGGGGCTGAACACCGGGGAGCTGTTTTTT. Amino acid sequence: CSARVQDRGLNTGELFF.

This clonotype was observed many times. The rearrangement uses TRBV18 and TRBJ1-5; TRBD1 matches at 8 bases. CDR3 length: 16 residues. Germline CDR1 is KGHSH and CDR2 is LQKENI. Trimming cost V 1 base and J 6 bases; bases outside gene matches: 8. CDR3 DNA: TGTGCCAGCTCACCACAGAAGGACAGGGTCGGTCAGCCCCAGCATTTT. This translates into CASSPQKDRVGQPQHF. Full variable domain (outside the CDR3, taken from reference TRBV18 and TRBJ1-5): NAGVMQNPRHLVRRRGQEARLRCSPMKGHSHVYWYRQLPEEGLKFMVYLQKENIIDESGMPKERFSAEFPKEGPSILRIQQVVRGDSAAYFCASSPQKDRVGQPQHFGDGTRLSIL.

In its sample, this clonotype was seen a few times. The V call is TRBV29-1, the J call TRBJ2-5; D unclear. The V end was cut by 4 bases, the J end by 5 bases, with 11 bases between. Germline values: CDR1 SQVTM, CDR2 ANQGSEA. The CDR3 extends over 12 amino acids. The CDR3 region is CSVGTVRETQYF. In nucleotides, the CDR3 is TGCAGCGTTGGAACGGTGAGGGAGACCCAGTACTTC.

This clonotype has ten or more counts. The chain uses TRBV9 and TRBJ1-3; D perhaps matches TRBD1 (6 bases). Germline V CDR1 and CDR2: SGDLS, YYNGEE. Trimming cost V 4 bases and J 0 bases, with 14 bases left between them. CDR3 length: 16 amino acids. CDR3 in amino acids: CASSRSLDSSGNTIYF. In DNA form, the CDR3 reads TGTGCCAGCAGCAGGTCCCTGGACAGCTCTGGAAACACCATATATTTT.

The sample holds many counts of this clonotype. The V call is TRBV5-6, the J call TRBJ2-7; 8 bases are a match to TRBD1. This CDR3 has 16 residues. The trim removed 0 bases at V and 4 bases at J, leaving 9 bases unmatched. CDR1 and CDR2 from the germline V gene are SGHDT and YYEEEE. Written as DNA, the CDR3 is TGTGCCAGCAGCTTGGAAGCCGGGACAGGACCTTACGAGCAGTACTTC. Its protein product is CASSLEAGTGPYEQYF.

In its sample, this clonotype was seen many times. The junction departs from the called germline gene at one end, perhaps through a read error. The chain uses TRBV5-1 and TRBJ2-3, with D hard to call. CDR1 SGHRS and CDR2 YFSETQ come from the germline V gene. This CDR3 comprises 14 residues. The CDR3 DNA follows: TGTGCCAGCAGCTTAGGCCAGGACACAGATACGCAGTATTTT. This gives the protein CASSLGQDTDTQYF.

This clonotype was recorded at least ten times. The rearrangement joins TRBV7-6 to TRBJ1-2; TRBD1 is a possible D gene (5 bases). Between the trimmed V and J ends, which lost 5 bases and 5 bases, there was a span of 12 bases. This CDR3 region has 13 residues. From germline, CDR1 is SGHVS and CDR2 FNYEAQ. CDR3 nucleotides: TGTGCCAGCAGCCCTGGAGAGGGGTATGGCTACACCTTC. Protein product: CASSPGEGYGYTF.

As concerns this clonotype: A clone one base away is much larger, so this may be a read error. The chain links TRBV28 to TRBJ1-5, with unresolved D. V lost 5 bases to trimming and J lost 5 bases, with 4 bases between them. This CDR3 region has 11 residues. In germline, CDR1 is MDHEN, CDR2 SYDVKM. For the CDR3, the DNA is TGTGCCAGCAGTGGTTATCAGCCCCAGCATTTT. It codes for CASSGYQPQHF.

This clonotype was recorded many times. The CDR3 reads CATGSRSPEDTQYF. In DNA form, the CDR3 reads TGTGCCACCGGGAGCCGGTCTCCCGAGGATACGCAGTATTTT. The chain is built from TRBV11-2 and TRBJ2-3, with a tentative D call TRBD2 (6 bases). The CDR3 is 14 residues long. V was clipped by 10 bases and J by 6 bases, with 20 bases between them. Germline loops: CDR1 SGHAT, CDR2 FQNNGV. The variable domain in full, completed from reference TRBV11-2 and TRBJ2-3, reads EAGVAQSPRYKIIEKRQSVAFWCNPISGHATLYWYQQILGQGPKLLIQFQNNGVVDDSQLPKDRFSAERLKGVDSTLKIQPAKLEDSAVYLCATGSRSPEDTQYFGPGTRLTVL.

The chain couples TRBV6-2 or TRBV6-3 to TRBJ2-3; D gene ambiguous. This CDR3 has 13 residues. V was clipped by 3 bases and J by 1 base, with 5 bases between them. The germline CDR1 and CDR2 sequences are MNHEY and SVGEGT. The CDR3 DNA reads TGTGCCAGCAGTTATCTGCGCACAGATACGCAGTATTTT. This gives the protein CASSYLRTDTQYF.

The chain uses TRBV20-1 and TRBJ2-5; 10 bases fit TRBD2. Germline assignment: CDR1 DFQATT and CDR2 SNEGSKA (reference sequence). This CDR3 has 16 amino acids. J lost 4 bases, V lost 5 bases, and 13 bases had no gene match. The CDR3 here is CSAAEALAGVGETQYF. The DNA of the CDR3 is TGCAGTGCTGCGGAGGCGCTAGCGGGGGTTGGAGAGACCCAGTACTTC.

In this sample, this clonotype turned up a few times. V is TRBV7-8 and J is TRBJ2-7, with D unresolved. The CDR3 runs to 14 residues. CDR1 and CDR2 (germline): SGHVS, FQNEAQ. Deletions cut 3 bases from V and 4 bases from J, with 13 bases between. As DNA, the CDR3 is TGTGCCAGCAGCTTTATGGGAAAATGGTACGAGCAGTACTTC. It codes for CASSFMGKWYEQYF.

This clonotype has only a few counts. The CDR3 DNA reads as TGTGCCAGCTCACCAGGCCTAGGAGGTTCCCAGCCCCAGCATTTT. As protein: CASSPGLGGSQPQHF. This chain uses TRBV18 with TRBJ1-5; no clear D. Trimming took off 2 bases at V and 7 bases at J, with 15 bases between the two ends. CDR3 length: 15 residues. Germline CDR1 is KGHSH and CDR2 is LQKENI.

The rearrangement joins TRBV6-2 or TRBV6-3 to TRBJ2-5, with TRBD1 matching over 7 bases. Per the germline V gene, CDR1 is MNHEY and CDR2 is SVGEGT. The J segment lost 2 bases and the V segment lost 0 bases, leaving 9 bases of the junction unmatched. CDR3 length equals 17 residues. CDR3 in DNA: TGTGCCAGCAGTTACTCGAGAGACAGGGTGGGACAAGAGACCCAGTACTTC. Amino acid sequence: CASSYSRDRVGQETQYF.

This clonotype was seen at least ten times. The CDR3 loop reads CASSQRSDQPQHF. The CDR3, as DNA: TGTGCCAGCAGCCAACGGTCTGATCAGCCCCAGCATTTT. The genes are TRBV3-1 and TRBJ1-5; D remains unclear. With 2 bases removed from V and 5 bases from J, the gap between germline ends came to 7 bases. The CDR3 is 13 amino acids. The germline CDR1 and CDR2 sequences are LGHDT and YNNKEL (reference sequence).

This clonotype was recorded many times. The chain recombines TRBV7-9 with TRBJ1-6; D possibly corresponds to TRBD1 (6 bases). In germline, CDR1 is SEHNR, CDR2 FQNEAQ (reference sequence). V lost 5 bases and J 7 bases, leaving 18 bases between the germline ends. This CDR3 comprises 16 residues. The CDR3 loop is CASSPSHRVRNSPLHF. DNA for the CDR3: TGTGCCAGCAGCCCCTCCCACAGGGTTCGAAATTCACCCCTCCACTTT.